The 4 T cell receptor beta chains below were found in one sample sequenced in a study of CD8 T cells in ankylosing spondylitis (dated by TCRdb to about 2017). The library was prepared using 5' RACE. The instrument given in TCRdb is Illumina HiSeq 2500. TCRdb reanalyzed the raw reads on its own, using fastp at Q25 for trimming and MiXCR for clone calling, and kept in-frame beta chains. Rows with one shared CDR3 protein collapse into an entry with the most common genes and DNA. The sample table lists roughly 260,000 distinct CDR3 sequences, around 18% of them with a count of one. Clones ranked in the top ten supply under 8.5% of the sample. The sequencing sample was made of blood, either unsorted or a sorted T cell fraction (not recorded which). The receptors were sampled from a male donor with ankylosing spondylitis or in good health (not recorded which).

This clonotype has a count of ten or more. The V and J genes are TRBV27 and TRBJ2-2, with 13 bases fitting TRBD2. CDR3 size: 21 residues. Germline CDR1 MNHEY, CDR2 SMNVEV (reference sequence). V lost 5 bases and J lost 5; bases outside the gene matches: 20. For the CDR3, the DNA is TGTGCCAGCAGTCGGAAACCGCTTGGACTAGCGGGAGTATTAGGGACCGGGGAGCTGTTTTTT. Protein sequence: CASSRKPLGLAGVLGTGELFF.

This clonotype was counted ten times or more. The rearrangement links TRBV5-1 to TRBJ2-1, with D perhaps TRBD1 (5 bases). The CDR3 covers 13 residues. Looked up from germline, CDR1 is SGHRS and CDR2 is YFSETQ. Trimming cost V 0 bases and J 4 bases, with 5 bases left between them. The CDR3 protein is CASSLDRYNEQFF. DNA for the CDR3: TGCGCCAGCAGCTTGGACAGGTACAATGAGCAGTTCTTC. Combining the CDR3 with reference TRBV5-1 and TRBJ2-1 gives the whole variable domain KAGVTQTPRYLIKTRGQQVTLSCSPISGHRSVSWYQQTPGQGLQFLFEYFSETQRNKGNFPGRFSGRQFSNSRSEMNVSTLELGDSALYLCASSLDRYNEQFFGPGTRLTVL.

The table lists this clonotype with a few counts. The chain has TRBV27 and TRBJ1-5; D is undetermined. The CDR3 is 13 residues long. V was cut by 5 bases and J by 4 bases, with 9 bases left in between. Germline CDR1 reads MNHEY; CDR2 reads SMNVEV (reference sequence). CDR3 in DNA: TGTGCCAGCAGTCCGGAAATGAATCAGCCCCAGCATTTT. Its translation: CASSPEMNQPQHF.

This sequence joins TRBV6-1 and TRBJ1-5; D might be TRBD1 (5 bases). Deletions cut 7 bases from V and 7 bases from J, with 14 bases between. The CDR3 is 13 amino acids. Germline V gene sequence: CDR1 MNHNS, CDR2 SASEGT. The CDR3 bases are TGTGCCAGCACCAAGGGGCCGGAGCAGCCCCAGCATTTT. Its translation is CASTKGPEQPQHF.